This T cell receptor delta chain is drawn from a study of γδ T cells in repeated Plasmodium falciparum infection. This CDR3 has 28 residues. Germline CDR1 is TSWWSYY and CDR2 is QGS. This clone came up a few times. Since a far larger clone is one base different, this is likely a read error. TCRdb called clones anew from the multiplex PCR reads with CATT. The sample has around 86,000 delta-chain clones; more than 1.4% are singletons. Bulk repertoires came from Vgamma9/Vdelta2+ or Vdelta2-negative gammadelta T cells flow-sorted from PBMC. The sequence derives from a pool of human donors (malaria-infected and uninfected, not separated). The sample comprised gamma-delta T cells from blood. The V gene is TRDV1, the J gene TRDJ1; a possible D gene is TRDD3 (6 bases). TCRdb is silent on the J gene; assignment here came from matching the DNA to germline. CDR3 amino acids: CALGELRWATLSYWENLQHRPDTDKLIF. The CDR3 nucleotides are TGTGCCCTTGGGGAACTCCGGTGGGCTACCCTGTCGTACTGGGAGAACCTTCAACACCGCCCAGACACCGATAAACTCATCTTT.